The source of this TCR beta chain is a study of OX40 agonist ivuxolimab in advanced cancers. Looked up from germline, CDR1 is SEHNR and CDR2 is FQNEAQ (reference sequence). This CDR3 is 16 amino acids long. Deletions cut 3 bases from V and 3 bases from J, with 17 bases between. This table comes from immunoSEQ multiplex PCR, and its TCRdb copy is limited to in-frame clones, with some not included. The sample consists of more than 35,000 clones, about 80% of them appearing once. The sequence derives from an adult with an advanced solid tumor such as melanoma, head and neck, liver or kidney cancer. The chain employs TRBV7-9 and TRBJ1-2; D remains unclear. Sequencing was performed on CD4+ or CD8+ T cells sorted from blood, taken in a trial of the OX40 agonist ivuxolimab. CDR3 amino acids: CASSFYGSPSDYGYTF. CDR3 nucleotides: TGTGCCAGCAGCTTTTACGGCAGCCCCTCGGACTATGGCTACACCTTC.